These 24 T cell receptor beta chains were sequenced from one sample in a study of T cells after yellow fever vaccination. One entry per CDR3 protein results from TCRdb running MiXCR on the 5' RACE reads. The sample lists around 70,000 distinct CDR3 sequences; approximately 7.7% were seen once. Sequenced here: CD8+ T cells sorted from PBMCs, sampled 5 to 6 days after the first yellow fever vaccination. The origin of the receptors is a young man who received the YFV17D yellow fever vaccine.

V gene TRBV29-1 combines with J gene TRBJ2-3; D is uncertain. V was trimmed by 7 bases and J by 8 bases, leaving 10 bases between them. Germline values: CDR1 SQVTM, CDR2 ANQGSEA. The CDR3 totals 10 residues. In DNA form, the CDR3 reads TGCAGCGCCTTAGTGGGTACGCAGTATTTT. The encoded protein is CSALVGTQYF.

This clonotype was counted many times. The chain couples TRBV3-1 to TRBJ2-5; 9 nucleotides match TRBD1. Germline V gene lookup returns CDR1 LGHDT and CDR2 YNNKEL (reference sequence). The CDR3 contains 15 residues. V lost 4 bases to trimming and J lost 4 bases; unmatched junction nucleotides: 7. The CDR3 DNA sequence: TGTGCCAGCAGCCGGGACAGGGAAATACGAGAGACCCAGTACTTC. It encodes CASSRDREIRETQYF.

This clonotype has a handful of counts. The chain carries TRBV7-3 and TRBJ2-2; 10 nucleotides match TRBD1. The CDR3 contains 16 residues. V dropped 3 bases and J dropped 6; count of bases not matched to a gene: 7. In germline, CDR1 is SGHTA, CDR2 FQGTGA. CDR3 nucleotides: TGTGCCAGCAGCTTCAAAGACAGGGGGCGCGCCGGGGAGCTGTTTTTT. Its translation is CASSFKDRGRAGELFF. Complete variable domain (other parts from reference TRBV7-3 and TRBJ2-2): GAGVSQTPSNKVTEKGKYVELRCDPISGHTALYWYRQSLGQGPEFLIYFQGTGAADDSGLPNDRFFAVRPEGSVSTLKIQRTERGDSAVYLCASSFKDRGRAGELFFGEGSRLTVL.

This clonotype was detected many times. The rearrangement links TRBV7-2 to TRBJ2-1; D is uncertain. V dropped 1 base and J dropped 5 bases, with 6 bases sitting between them. This CDR3 has 13 residues. Germline CDR1 SGHTA, CDR2 FQGNSA. The CDR3 loop reads CASSLEGNNEQFF. DNA for the CDR3: TGTGCCAGCAGCTTAGAGGGAAACAATGAGCAGTTCTTC.

The sample holds many counts of this clonotype. The J gene is TRBJ2-1, the V gene TRBV12-3 or TRBV12-4; 8 bases map to TRBD2. The CDR3 length is 14 residues. J was trimmed by 9 bases and V by 6 bases; bases with no gene match: 10. CDR3 nucleotide sequence: TGTGCCAGCAGCTCCACCGGGGGGGCAGGTGAGCAGTTCTTC. This translates into CASSSTGGAGEQFF.

This clonotype was seen a few times. This chain connects TRBV6-5 to TRBJ1-5; TRBD1 is a possible D gene (6 bases). Germline-derived CDR1 and CDR2 are MNHEY and SVGAGI. V was cut by 4 bases and J by 4 bases, with 14 bases left in between. The CDR3 length is 15 residues. The CDR3 sequence is CASSSGLTGNQPQHF. CDR3 bases: TGTGCCAGCAGTTCGGGATTAACAGGGAATCAGCCCCAGCATTTT.

The table lists this clonotype with many counts. V usage is TRBV3-1 and J usage is TRBJ2-1; 8 bases are shared with TRBD2. The germline gives CDR1 LGHDT, CDR2 YNNKEL (reference sequence). This CDR3 spans 14 amino acids. Losses at the gene ends were 2 bases for V and 9 bases for J; bases not matched to a gene: 6. The CDR3 region is CASSQRGGIGEQFF. CDR3 nucleotide sequence: TGTGCCAGCAGCCAACGGGGGGGCATTGGTGAGCAGTTCTTC.

About this clonotype itself: A single base separates this from a much larger clone, so it may be a read error. V and J are TRBV4-1 and TRBJ2-3; D ambiguous. Germline assignment: CDR1 MGHRA and CDR2 YSYEKL. CDR3 length equals 18 residues. Trimming removed 0 bases at V and 0 bases at J, with 16 bases between. The CDR3 nucleotides are TGCGCCAGCAGCCAAGATCGGTCAGACCCCTTTAGCACAGATACGCAGTATTTT. It specifies CASSQDRSDPFSTDTQYF.

The table lists this clonotype with many counts. The V gene is TRBV15, the J gene TRBJ2-3; D unclear. Germline CDR1 reads LNHNV; CDR2 reads YYDKDF (reference sequence). There are 14 residues in the CDR3. V lost 6 bases and J lost 0, with 10 bases in between. The CDR3 spells CATSQTPSTDTQYF. DNA of the CDR3: TGTGCCACCAGTCAGACACCGAGCACAGATACGCAGTATTTT.

At least ten counts were recorded for this clonotype. The V call is TRBV20-1, the J call TRBJ2-1, with a tentative D call TRBD2 (6 bases). The CDR3 sequence is 15 residues long. V was cut by 0 bases and J by 2 bases, with 11 bases left in between. Germline CDR1 is DFQATT and CDR2 is SNEGSKA (reference sequence). The CDR3 region is CSARDRQRAYNEQFF. The CDR3 DNA reads TGCAGTGCTAGAGATAGGCAGCGGGCCTACAATGAGCAGTTCTTC.

This clonotype was detected a few times. J is TRBJ2-3 and V is TRBV5-4; D is perhaps TRBD2 (5 bases). The CDR3 extends over 16 amino acids. The germline V gene has CDR1 SGHNT and CDR2 YYREEE (reference sequence). Trimming took 0 bases from V and 2 from J, leaving 13 bases between them. Written as DNA, the CDR3 is TGTGCCAGCAGCTTGGCCAGCGGCTACCCCACAGATACGCAGTATTTT. Its protein is CASSLASGYPTDTQYF. The entire variable domain, with the rest obtained from reference TRBV5-4 and TRBJ2-3, is as follows: ETGVTQSPTHLIKTRGQQVTLRCSSQSGHNTVSWYQQALGQGPQFIFQYYREEENGRGNFPPRFSGLQFPNYSSELNVNALELDDSALYLCASSLASGYPTDTQYFGPGTRLTVL.

This clonotype showed up just a few times. The chain couples TRBV5-6 to TRBJ1-1; weak D call: TRBD1 (5 bases). Germline V gene data show CDR1 as SGHDT and CDR2 as YYEEEE. The CDR3 spans 14 residues. The ends were cut back, 0 bases at V and 6 bases at J, with 12 bases in the middle. The CDR3 loop reads CASSLGLRGAEAFF. CDR3 nucleotides: TGTGCCAGCAGCTTGGGTCTTCGAGGGGCTGAAGCTTTCTTT.

This clonotype was observed at least ten times. The chain has TRBV20-1 and TRBJ2-3; D uncertain. Germline lookup yields CDR1 DFQATT and CDR2 SNEGSKA (reference sequence). Between the trimmed V and J ends, which lost 1 base and 4 bases, there was a span of 15 bases. CDR3 length: 15 amino acids. The CDR3, as DNA: TGCAGTGCTAGAGGGGCGGCGGATCTACCAGATACGCAGTATTTT. Residues: CSARGAADLPDTQYF.

The genes are TRBV4-1 and TRBJ2-3; D perhaps matches TRBD2 (6 bases). The germline CDR1 and CDR2 sequences are MGHRA and YSYEKL. V was cut by 0 bases and J by 4 bases, with 11 bases left in between. The CDR3 has 15 amino acids. The CDR3 loop is CASSQDAGRPDTQYF. CDR3 nucleotides: TGCGCCAGCAGCCAAGACGCAGGGAGGCCAGATACGCAGTATTTT.

This chain connects TRBV4-1 to TRBJ2-7; 10 bases align to TRBD2. CDR3 length equals 15 residues. Trimming at V came to 4 bases and at J to 6 bases, leaving 9 bases not matched to a gene. The V gene's germline CDR1 is MGHRA and CDR2 YSYEKL. CDR3 loop: CASSPIAGGRIEQYF. DNA for the CDR3: TGCGCCAGCAGCCCCATAGCGGGGGGCCGGATCGAGCAGTACTTC.

This clonotype was detected many times. The rearrangement uses TRBV7-9 and TRBJ2-1; 7 positions agree with TRBD2. The CDR3 contains 16 residues. The germline gives CDR1 SEHNR, CDR2 FQNEAQ (reference sequence). V was clipped by 5 bases and J by 4 bases; unmatched bases: 11. CDR3 nucleotides: TGTGCCAGCAGCCCGTCTGTTGGGGGGGGGTACAATGAGCAGTTCTTC. The encoded protein is CASSPSVGGGYNEQFF.

The chain carries TRBV4-1 and TRBJ1-6; perhaps TRBD1 as D (5 bases). CDR1 and CDR2 (germline): MGHRA, YSYEKL. The CDR3 loop spans 15 amino acids. The V end was cut by 0 bases, the J end by 14 bases, with 17 bases between. This chain's CDR3 is CASSQDVGDSRALHF. The CDR3 coding sequence is TGCGCCAGCAGCCAAGACGTGGGAGACAGCCGGGCCCTCCACTTT.

This clonotype was counted at least ten times. The V and J genes are TRBV19 and TRBJ2-3; TRBD1 matches 8 bases. Per germline, CDR1 LNHDA and CDR2 SQIVND (reference sequence). This CDR3 is built from 15 residues. J gave up 3 bases and V 4 bases, and 6 bases lay outside the gene matches. The CDR3 region is CASSNGQGRTDTQYF. The CDR3 coding sequence is TGTGCCAGTAGTAACGGACAGGGTAGGACAGATACGCAGTATTTT. The full variable domain, completed using reference TRBV19 and TRBJ2-3, is DGGITQSPKYLFRKEGQNVTLSCEQNLNHDAMYWYRQDPGQGLRLIYYSQIVNDFQKGDIAEGYSVSREKKESFPLTVTSAQKNPTAFYLCASSNGQGRTDTQYFGPGTRLTVL.

The chain carries TRBV4-2 and TRBJ2-2, with D possibly being TRBD1 or TRBD2 (5 bases each). CDR1 and CDR2 (germline): LGHNA, YNFKEQ. V lost 1 base to trimming and J lost 0 bases, with 12 bases between them. The CDR3 consists of 17 residues. The CDR3 protein is CASSQARQRANTGELFF. The CDR3 DNA follows: TGTGCCAGCAGCCAAGCGAGACAGAGGGCGAACACCGGGGAGCTGTTTTTT.

There are many counts of this clonotype. V and J are TRBV19 and TRBJ2-7; D possibly corresponds to TRBD2 (6 bases). The germline V gene encodes CDR1 LNHDA and CDR2 SQIVND (reference sequence). The CDR3 spans 14 residues. The V end lost 5 bases, the J end lost 3 bases, and 14 bases lay between the germline ends. The CDR3 loop reads CASSPPGGHYEQYF. In DNA form, the CDR3 reads TGTGCCAGTAGTCCCCCCGGGGGTCACTACGAGCAGTACTTC.

This clonotype was observed a handful of times. CDR3 sequence: CASSAGAAYNEQFF. The CDR3 DNA follows: TGTGCCAGCAGCGCGGGGGCGGCCTACAATGAGCAGTTCTTC. The chain joins TRBV9 to TRBJ2-1, with D perhaps given as TRBD1 or TRBD2 (6 bases each). Trimming stripped 3 bases from V and 2 bases from J, with 9 bases between. Looked up from germline, CDR1 is SGDLS and CDR2 is YYNGEE. This CDR3 has 14 amino acids.

The V call is TRBV11-2, the J call TRBJ1-6; tentatively, D is TRBD1 (5 bases). The V end was cut by 8 bases, the J end by 7 bases, with 15 bases between. Germline assignment: CDR1 SGHAT and CDR2 FQNNGV. The CDR3 has 14 amino acids. The CDR3 is CASEGGALNSPLHF. The DNA for the CDR3 is TGTGCCAGCGAAGGCGGGGCCTTAAATTCACCCCTCCACTTT.

In its sample, this clonotype was seen many times. V and J are TRBV5-1 and TRBJ2-3, with 7 bases identical to TRBD2. The CDR3 is made up of 15 amino acids. With 4 bases clipped from V and 4 bases from J, the junction kept 9 bases outside the gene matches. CDR1 SGHRS and CDR2 YFSETQ come from the germline V gene. In DNA, the CDR3 is TGCGCCAGCAGCCCGGGCAGCGGGGAGGCAGATACGCAGTATTTT. Amino acids: CASSPGSGEADTQYF. Variable domain in full (rest from reference TRBV5-1 and TRBJ2-3): KAGVTQTPRYLIKTRGQQVTLSCSPISGHRSVSWYQQTPGQGLQFLFEYFSETQRNKGNFPGRFSGRQFSNSRSEMNVSTLELGDSALYLCASSPGSGEADTQYFGPGTRLTVL.

This clonotype was seen repeatedly, ten times or more. The chain couples TRBV4-1 to TRBJ2-1; TRBD2 might be the D (5 bases). Trimming removed 0 bases from V and 10 bases from J, with 16 bases in between. From germline, CDR1 is MGHRA and CDR2 YSYEKL. The CDR3 runs 15 residues. This chain's CDR3 is CASSQDSSSGGEQFF. As DNA, the CDR3 is TGCGCCAGCAGCCAAGACTCCTCGAGCGGTGGGGAGCAGTTCTTC.